This T cell receptor beta chain is from a study of post-analysis software for immune sequencing data. Whole-study context: Clinical courses comprised relapsing-remitting, secondary progressive and progressive-relapsing multiple sclerosis.

About this clonotype: Its antigen is still unknown.

Study observations and caveats: When the samples were clustered directly with F measure, those that had been prepared in the same batch showed strong co-clustering. Normalized Chao1 diversity was significantly lower in multiple sclerosis patients than in controls.

cDNA libraries for TCR beta contained unique molecular identifiers. Out of roughly 0.85 to 11 million T cells, a few hundred thousand cDNA molecules were generated. Each CDR3 protein gets one entry after TCRdb re-called the PCR reads with MiXCR. The sample contains about 770,000 distinct CDR3 sequences, 40% to 55% of which appear only once. The sequencing sample was made of blood. The receptor comes from a girl aged 5 to 17 with multiple sclerosis.

The CDR3: CASRPTGTDTQYF. CDR3 nucleotide sequence: TGTGCCAGCAGACCGACAGGGACAGATACGCAGTATTTT. V and J are TRBV6-5 and TRBJ2-3, with 7 nucleotides matching TRBD1. Per the germline V gene, CDR1 is MNHEY and CDR2 is SVGAGI. Trimming took 6 bases from V and 3 from J; bases not matched to a gene: 3. This CDR3 contains 13 residues.